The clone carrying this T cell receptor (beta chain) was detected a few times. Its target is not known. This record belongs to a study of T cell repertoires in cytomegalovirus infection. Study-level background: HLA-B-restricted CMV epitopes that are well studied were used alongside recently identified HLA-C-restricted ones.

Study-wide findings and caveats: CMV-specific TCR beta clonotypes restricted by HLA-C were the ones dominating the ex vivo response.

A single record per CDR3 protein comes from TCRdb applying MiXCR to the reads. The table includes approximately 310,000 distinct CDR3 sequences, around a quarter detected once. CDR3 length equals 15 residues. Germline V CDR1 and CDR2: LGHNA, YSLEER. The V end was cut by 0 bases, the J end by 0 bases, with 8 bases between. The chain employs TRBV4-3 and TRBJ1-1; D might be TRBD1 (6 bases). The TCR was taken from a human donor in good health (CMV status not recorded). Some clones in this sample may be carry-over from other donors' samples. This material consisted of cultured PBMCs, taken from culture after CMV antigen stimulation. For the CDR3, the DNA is TGCGCCAGCAGCCAAGATGGGACACTGAACACTGAAGCTTTCTTT. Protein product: CASSQDGTLNTEAFF.